The sequence of this T cell receptor (beta chain) was determined in a study of T cells in localized non-small cell lung cancer. Only in-frame clones appear in the TCRdb table, and some are missing; sequencing was by immunoSEQ multiplex PCR. Of under 55,000 clones in the sample, around 82% were seen once. The CDR3 has 13 residues. V was pared by 7 bases and J by 3 bases, with 12 bases between. CDR1 is LNHDA and CDR2 is SQIVND in the germline V gene (reference sequence). In its sample, this clone was seen a few times. The clonotype was recovered from a woman aged 40-70 years with stage II lung adenocarcinoma. The sequencing used PBMCs, collected before any cancer treatment. This chain joins TRBV19 and TRBJ1-2, with D unclear. The CDR3 is CASTSDGYYGYTF. The CDR3 coding sequence is TGTGCCAGTACCTCGGACGGCTACTATGGCTACACCTTC.